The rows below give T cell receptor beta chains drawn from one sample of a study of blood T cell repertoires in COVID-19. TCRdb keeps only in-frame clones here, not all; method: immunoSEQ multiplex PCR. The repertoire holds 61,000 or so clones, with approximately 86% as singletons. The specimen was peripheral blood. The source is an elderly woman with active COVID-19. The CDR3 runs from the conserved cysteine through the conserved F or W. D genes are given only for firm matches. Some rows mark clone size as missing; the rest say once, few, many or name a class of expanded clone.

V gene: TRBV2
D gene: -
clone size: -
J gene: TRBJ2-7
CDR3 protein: CASSEVGRGNEQYF
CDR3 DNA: TGTGCCAGCAGTGAAGTTGGAAGGGGGAACGAGCAGTACTTC

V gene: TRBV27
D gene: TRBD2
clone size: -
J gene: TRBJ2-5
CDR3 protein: CASSPGTSQETQYF
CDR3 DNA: TGTGCCAGCAGTCCCGGGACTAGCCAAGAGACCCAGTACTTC

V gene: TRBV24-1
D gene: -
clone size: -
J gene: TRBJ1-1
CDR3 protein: CATSEGPPRGTEAFF
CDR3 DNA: TGTGCCACCAGTGAGGGTCCTCCAAGGGGCACTGAAGCTTTCTTT

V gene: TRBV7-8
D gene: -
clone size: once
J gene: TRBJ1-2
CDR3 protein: CASSPPGLALDGYTF
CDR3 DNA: TGTGCCAGCAGCCCCCCAGGTCTGGCGTTGGATGGCTACACCTTC

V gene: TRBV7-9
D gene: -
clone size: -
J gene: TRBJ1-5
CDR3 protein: CASSLGGPSQPQHF
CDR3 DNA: TGTGCCAGCAGCTTAGGAGGGCCCAGTCAGCCCCAGCATTTT

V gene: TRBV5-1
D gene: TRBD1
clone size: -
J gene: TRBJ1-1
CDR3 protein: CASSTDRVTEAFF
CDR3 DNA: TGCGCCAGCAGCACCGACAGGGTCACTGAAGCTTTCTTT

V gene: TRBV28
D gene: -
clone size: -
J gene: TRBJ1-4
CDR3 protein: CASSLWDSSGEKLFF
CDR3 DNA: TGTGCCAGCAGTTTATGGGACAGTTCTGGGGAAAAACTGTTTTTT

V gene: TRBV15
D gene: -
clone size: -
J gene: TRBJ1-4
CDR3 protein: CATSRDRIGQNEKLFF
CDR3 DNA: TGTGCCACCAGCAGAGATCGAATTGGACAGAATGAAAAACTGTTTTTT

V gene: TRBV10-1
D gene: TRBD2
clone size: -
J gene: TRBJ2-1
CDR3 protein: CASSPTSGGKNEQFF
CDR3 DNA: TGCGCCAGCAGTCCGACTAGCGGGGGGAAAAATGAGCAGTTCTTC

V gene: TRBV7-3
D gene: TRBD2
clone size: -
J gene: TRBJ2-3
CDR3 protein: CASSRVAGGQDTQYF
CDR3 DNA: TGTGCCAGCAGCCGAGTAGCGGGGGGGCAAGATACGCAGTATTTT

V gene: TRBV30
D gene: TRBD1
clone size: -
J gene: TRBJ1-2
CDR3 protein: CAWTRGQAHGYTF
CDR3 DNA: TGTGCCTGGACCCGCGGACAGGCGCATGGCTACACCTTC

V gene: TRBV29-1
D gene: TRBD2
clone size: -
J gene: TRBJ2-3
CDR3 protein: CSARRGVGGDTQYF
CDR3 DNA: TGCAGCGCCCGCCGGGGGGTCGGTGGAGATACGCAGTATTTT

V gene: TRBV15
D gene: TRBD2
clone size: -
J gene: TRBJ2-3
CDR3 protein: CATSRDAGWRGGTDTQYF
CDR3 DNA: TGTGCCACCAGCAGAGATGCGGGGTGGCGGGGGGGCACAGATACGCAGTATTTT

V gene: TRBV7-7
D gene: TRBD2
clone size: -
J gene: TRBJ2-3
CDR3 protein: CASSLGFTSGSTDTQYF
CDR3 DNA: TGTGCTAGCAGCTTAGGCTTTACTAGCGGCTCCACAGATACGCAGTATTTT

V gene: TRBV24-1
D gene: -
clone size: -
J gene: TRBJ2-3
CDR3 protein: CATSDFSTQYF
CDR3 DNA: TGTGCCACCAGTGATTTCAGTACGCAGTATTTT

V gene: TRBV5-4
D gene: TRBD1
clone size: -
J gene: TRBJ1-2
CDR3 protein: CASSSWTGGYTF
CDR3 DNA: TGTGCCAGCAGCTCCTGGACAGGGGGCTACACCTTC

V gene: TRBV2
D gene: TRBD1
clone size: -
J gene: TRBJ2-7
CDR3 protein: CASRTGSGEQYF
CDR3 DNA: TGTGCCAGCAGGACAGGGTCCGGCGAGCAGTACTTC

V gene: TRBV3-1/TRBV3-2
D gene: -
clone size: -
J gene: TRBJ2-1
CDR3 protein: CASSQDQGGYNEQFF
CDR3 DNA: TGTGCCAGCAGCCAAGATCAGGGGGGCTACAATGAGCAGTTCTTC

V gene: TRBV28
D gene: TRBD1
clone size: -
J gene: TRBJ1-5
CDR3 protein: CASSLGQGWYSNQPQHF
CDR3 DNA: TGTGCCAGCAGTTTGGGACAGGGCTGGTATAGCAATCAGCCCCAGCATTTT

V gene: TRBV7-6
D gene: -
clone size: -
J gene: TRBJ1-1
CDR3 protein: CASSLGAAGAMNTEAFF
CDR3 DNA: TGTGCCAGCAGCTTGGGGGCGGCAGGGGCCATGAACACTGAAGCTTTCTTT

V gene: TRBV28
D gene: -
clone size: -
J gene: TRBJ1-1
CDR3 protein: CASSSPGAPGTEAFF
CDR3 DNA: TGTGCCAGCAGTTCTCCAGGGGCTCCGGGGACTGAAGCTTTCTTT

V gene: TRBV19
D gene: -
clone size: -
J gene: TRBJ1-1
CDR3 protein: CASSIRGNRVGTMNTEAFF
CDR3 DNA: TGTGCCAGTAGTATCAGAGGGAACAGGGTAGGGACTATGAACACTGAAGCTTTCTTT